These 15 T cell receptor beta chains share one sample of origin, sequenced in a study of tumor and adjacent non-tumor tissue in lung cancer. The template was RNA from unsorted bulk tissue. Three rounds of nested PCR, following a modified ARM-PCR protocol, produced the TCRbeta library. TCRdb re-called the multiplex PCR reads with MiXCR, one entry per CDR3 protein. The sample lists over 100,000 distinct CDR3 sequences; approximately 82% were seen once. The sequencing sample was made of lung tumor tissue. These receptors all stem from a woman aged 55-69 years with non-small cell lung cancer.

This clonotype has a count of ten or more. J is TRBJ2-7 and V is TRBV6-1; D unclear. The germline gives CDR1 MNHNS, CDR2 SASEGT. V was cut by 0 bases and J by 7 bases, with 10 bases left in between. CDR3 size: 13 residues. For the CDR3, the DNA is TGTGCCAGCAGTGAAGCGGCCCGGGTTGAGCAGTACTTC. Amino acid sequence: CASSEAARVEQYF.

A remark on this clonotype: Lacking the conserved final phenylalanine or tryptophan, this CDR3 likely reflects a read error. The CDR3 nucleotides read TGTGCCAGCATCCTGCGACTAGCGGGAGAATCCACCGGGGAGCTGTTTCTT. Its translation is CASILRLAGESTGELFL. The chain joins TRBV11-1 to TRBJ2-2; 12 bases fit TRBD2. CDR1 is SGHAT, CDR2 FQDESV, per germline (reference sequence). The CDR3 has 17 residues. The V gene end was trimmed by 7 bases and the J gene end by 4 bases; junction bases not matched to a gene: 10.

The chain is built from TRBV12-3 or TRBV12-4 and TRBJ1-1, with D possibly being TRBD1 (6 bases). Trimming removed 3 bases at V and 1 base at J, with 9 bases between. This CDR3 spans 14 amino acids. The CDR3 DNA follows: TGTGCCAGCAGTTTTGGGGACACGAACACTGAAGCTTTCTTT. This codes for CASSFGDTNTEAFF.

Note on this clonotype: A junction boundary mismatches the germline segment, possibly from a read error. This sequence joins TRBV20-1 and TRBJ2-5, with TRBD1 matching over 7 bases. Germline lookup yields CDR1 DFQATT and CDR2 SNEGSKA (reference sequence). CDR3 length: 17 residues. The CDR3 DNA follows: TGCAGTGCTAGAGACCTTATACCGCCGGGACAGCAAGAGACCCAGAACTTC. Translated, it gives CSARDLIPPGQQETQNF.

Concerning this clonotype: A read error may be the cause here, since a much bigger clone is one base away. CDR3 in DNA: TGCAGCGTTGAATGGTACGAAAAACTGTTTTTT. Its protein is CSVEWYEKLFF. The chain uses TRBV29-1 and TRBJ1-4; no definite D call. Germline V gene data show CDR1 as SQVTM and CDR2 as ANQGSEA. The CDR3 consists of 11 residues. With 2 bases removed from V and 8 bases from J, the gap between germline ends came to 6 bases.

On this clonotype: This may come from a read error, since a much larger clone is one base off. The CDR3 ends on some other residue instead of the conserved phenylalanine or tryptophan, so this is likely a read error. The chain carries TRBV20-1 and TRBJ1-5; D is unclear. Germline V CDR1 and CDR2: DFQATT, SNEGSKA (reference sequence). CDR3 length: 13 amino acids. The V end was cut by 5 bases, the J end by 0 bases, with 8 bases between. The CDR3 bases are TGCAGTGCTTTCGTGACTAGCAATCAGCCCCAGCATCTT. This translates into CSAFVTSNQPQHL.

A word on this clonotype: One end of the junction does not line up with germline, which may come from a read error. The chain combines TRBV20-1 with TRBJ2-1, with 11 bases lining up with TRBD2. The germline gives CDR1 DFQATT, CDR2 SNEGSKA (reference sequence). This CDR3 has 18 residues. As DNA, the CDR3 is TGCAGTGCTAGAGACTCCTCTCGACTAGCGGGGACCTACAATGAGCAATTCTTC. Its translation: CSARDSSRLAGTYNEQFF.

This clonotype occurred a few times. The rearrangement joins TRBV4-3 to TRBJ2-2; D is perhaps TRBD2 (5 bases). Germline V lookup: CDR1 LGHNA, CDR2 YSLEER. This CDR3 has 13 residues. With 3 bases removed from V and 5 bases from J, the gap between germline ends came to 7 bases. The DNA for the CDR3 is TGCGCCAGCAGCCATCGAGGGACCGGGGAGCTGTTTTTT. Amino acids: CASSHRGTGELFF.

This clonotype appeared once. V is TRBV20-1 and J is TRBJ2-3; 7 bases fit TRBD2. Trimming at V came to 5 bases and at J to 7 bases, leaving 15 bases not matched to a gene. The CDR3 is 15 residues long. CDR1 is DFQATT, CDR2 SNEGSKA, per germline (reference sequence). The CDR3 loop reads CSAGSGRGRAYTQYF. In DNA form, the CDR3 reads TGCAGTGCTGGGAGTGGTAGAGGGAGGGCATATACGCAGTATTTT.

As to this clonotype: A junction end diverges from the germline sequence, so it may reflect a read error. For the CDR3, the DNA is TGCAGCGTTGACAGGGATAACACCTGGGAGCTGTTCTTT. Amino acids: CSVDRDNTWELFF. The chain employs TRBV29-1 and TRBJ2-2; either TRBD1 or TRBD2 may supply D (5 bases each). Germline V gene lookup returns CDR1 SQVTM and CDR2 ANQGSEA. The CDR3 consists of 13 residues.

With regard to this clonotype: A read error may produce the germline difference seen at one junction end. J is TRBJ2-7 and V is TRBV11-2; unclear D gene. This CDR3 contains 15 residues. Germline CDR1 SGHAT, CDR2 FQNNGV. In DNA, the CDR3 is TGTGCCATCAGCTTAGGCGTGGAAATGGCCTACGAGCAGTACTTC. It codes for CAISLGVEMAYEQYF.

This clonotype appeared a few times. This chain joins TRBV10-3 and TRBJ1-3; possibly TRBD1 for D (6 bases). Germline CDR1 is ENHRY and CDR2 is SYGVKD. Trimming removed 0 bases from V and 4 bases from J, with 10 bases in between. There are 15 residues in the CDR3. The CDR3 DNA reads TGTGCCATCAGTGAGTCTACAGGGATCGGAAACACCATATATTTT. This gives the protein CAISESTGIGNTIYF.

A note on this clonotype: This could be a read error, since a much larger clone is one nucleotide away. The gene calls are TRBV5-1 and TRBJ1-5; D is unresolved. From germline, CDR1 is SGHRS and CDR2 YFSETQ. The germline V and J ends were trimmed by 0 bases and 2 bases, with 9 bases remaining between them. The CDR3 loop spans 15 amino acids. The CDR3 coding sequence is TGCGCCAGCAGCTTGGATTCCGCGTGCAATCAGCCCCAGCATTTT. Its translation is CASSLDSACNQPQHF.

Regarding this clonotype: At one end, the junction sequence differs from germline, possibly due to a read error. The chain carries TRBV14 and TRBJ1-1, with D hard to call. The length of the CDR3 is 13 residues. The germline gives CDR1 SGHDN, CDR2 FVKESK. The CDR3 sequence: CVSSRMKNTEALF. The CDR3 DNA reads TGTGTCAGCAGCCGAATGAAGAACACTGAAGCTTTGTTT.

Details on this clonotype: The conserved final phenylalanine or tryptophan is absent from the CDR3, which likely points to a read error. The chain is built from TRBV6-1 and TRBJ1-2, with D unresolved. This CDR3 is 13 amino acids long. Per the germline V gene, CDR1 is MNHNS and CDR2 is SASEGT. V lost 4 bases, J lost 6 bases, and 12 bases lay in between. CDR3 residues: CASSAEGDHGYTL. The CDR3, as DNA: TGTGCCAGCAGTGCTGAGGGTGACCATGGCTACACCCTC.